Reported below is one TCR beta chain. No antigen is known for it. A J-beta primer mix and a sample-barcoded 5' primer were used in a second PCR of roughly 6 to 11 cycles. Each of the samples gave a minimum of 2.5 million paired-end reads that contained CDR3. Via MiXCR, TCRdb re-called the 5' RACE reads, giving one row per CDR3 protein. The top ten clones hold 7% to 9.5% of a sample with around 1,500,000 distinct CDR3 sequences, 42% of them seen once. The data originate from a study of blood T cells in healthy people across ages. The study, taken as a whole, reports: A greater number of naive CD4+ cells and higher diversity distinguished long-lived donors from aged donors. Any changes in expanded clonotypes were possibly confounded, as donor CMV status remained unknown.

V was clipped by 5 bases and J by 5 bases, with 22 bases between them. CDR1 and CDR2 (germline): MNHNS, SASEGT. The CDR3 runs 16 residues. Sequencing used blood. The V gene is TRBV6-1, the J gene TRBJ2-7, with D perhaps given as TRBD1 or TRBD2 (5 bases each). The sequence was collected from a woman between 18 and 29 years old in good health. The CDR3 protein is CASSLISTIPGHEQYF. The CDR3, as DNA: TGTGCCAGCAGTCTGATATCGACAATACCGGGGCACGAGCAGTACTTC.